A selection of T cell receptor beta chains follows, all from one sample in a study of blood T cell repertoires in COVID-19. Method: immunoSEQ multiplex PCR; TCRdb's copy keeps in-frame clones and lacks some. Seen here are fewer than 250,000 clones, roughly four fifths observed once, and the top ten hold 4.8%. The sequenced material came from PBMCs or T cells enriched from blood (not recorded which). The receptor set was obtained from a woman between 45 and 60 years old who had been exposed to COVID-19. The CDR3 runs from the conserved cysteine through the conserved F or W. Fields, in order: clone size, CDR3 length, D gene, V gene, J gene, CDR3 DNA, CDR3 protein. D genes are given only for firm matches. The size of a clone is reported for some rows only, either as once, few or many, or as a class for expanded clones.

clone_size: .
cdr3_length: 15
d_call: TRBD1
v_call: TRBV19
j_call: TRBJ2-7
cdr3_nt: TGTGCCAGTAGTATACAGGGGACAGGGATTTACGAGCAGTACTTC
cdr3_aa: CASSIQGTGIYEQYF

clone_size: .
cdr3_length: 14
d_call: .
v_call: TRBV5-4
j_call: TRBJ2-3
cdr3_nt: TGTGCCAGCAGCCCTTCGGGAAGCACAGATACGCAGTATTTT
cdr3_aa: CASSPSGSTDTQYF

clone_size: .
cdr3_length: 14
d_call: .
v_call: TRBV28
j_call: TRBJ2-1
cdr3_nt: TGTGCCAGCAGTTCCCCCACTGGACAGAAACTTCAGTTCTTC
cdr3_aa: CASSSPTGQKLQFF

clone_size: .
cdr3_length: 11
d_call: .
v_call: TRBV20-1
j_call: TRBJ2-7
cdr3_nt: TGCAGTGCTAGAACTAGCTATGAGCAGTACTTC
cdr3_aa: CSARTSYEQYF

clone_size: .
cdr3_length: 15
d_call: .
v_call: TRBV5-1
j_call: TRBJ2-3
cdr3_nt: TGCGCCAGCAGCGGGGGGTTCGACTACCCTGGTACGCAGTATTTT
cdr3_aa: CASSGGFDYPGTQYF

clone_size: .
cdr3_length: 15
d_call: .
v_call: TRBV6-2/TRBV6-3
j_call: TRBJ1-6
cdr3_nt: TGTGCCAGCAGCCCCGTACAGGGATCGGTGTCACCCCTCCACTTT
cdr3_aa: CASSPVQGSVSPLHF

clone_size: .
cdr3_length: 14
d_call: .
v_call: TRBV27
j_call: TRBJ1-2
cdr3_nt: TGTGCCAGCAGTTTAAACTACAGGGCTCAGGGCTACACCTTC
cdr3_aa: CASSLNYRAQGYTF

clone_size: .
cdr3_length: 17
d_call: .
v_call: TRBV7-9
j_call: TRBJ1-1
cdr3_nt: TGTGCCAGCAGCTTAGGCGGAAGTTTGCGGCGGAACACTGAAGCTTTCTTT
cdr3_aa: CASSLGGSLRRNTEAFF

clone_size: once
cdr3_length: 14
d_call: .
v_call: TRBV19
j_call: TRBJ2-1
cdr3_nt: TGTGCCACCCTAGGAGGGGGGGACTACAATGAGCAGTTCTTC
cdr3_aa: CATLGGGDYNEQFF

clone_size: once
cdr3_length: 14
d_call: .
v_call: TRBV19
j_call: TRBJ1-1
cdr3_nt: TGTGCCAGTAAAAGGTCAGGGCGACGAACTGAAGCTTTCTTT
cdr3_aa: CASKRSGRRTEAFF

clone_size: once
cdr3_length: 13
d_call: .
v_call: TRBV6-2/TRBV6-3
j_call: TRBJ1-2
cdr3_nt: TGTGCCAGCAGCCACAGGGTGCGCGATGGCTACACCTTC
cdr3_aa: CASSHRVRDGYTF

clone_size: once
cdr3_length: 14
d_call: .
v_call: TRBV19
j_call: TRBJ1-2
cdr3_nt: TGTGCCAGTAGTACCGGACAGCCGTTCTATGGCTACACCTTC
cdr3_aa: CASSTGQPFYGYTF

clone_size: .
cdr3_length: 13
d_call: TRBD1
v_call: TRBV28
j_call: TRBJ1-2
cdr3_nt: TGTGCCAGCAGTTTGGGGACAGCCTATGGCTACACCTTC
cdr3_aa: CASSLGTAYGYTF

clone_size: .
cdr3_length: 15
d_call: .
v_call: TRBV19
j_call: TRBJ1-2
cdr3_nt: TGTGCCAGTAGTCCTCGGGGGGGGCGTGGCTATGGCTACACCTTC
cdr3_aa: CASSPRGGRGYGYTF

clone_size: few
cdr3_length: 15
d_call: TRBD2
v_call: TRBV30
j_call: TRBJ2-1
cdr3_nt: TGTGCCTGGAGTGTACAACTAGCGGGGGGGAATGAGCAGTTCTTC
cdr3_aa: CAWSVQLAGGNEQFF

clone_size: .
cdr3_length: 16
d_call: TRBD1
v_call: TRBV7-8
j_call: TRBJ2-3
cdr3_nt: TGTGCCAGCAGCAACCACCGGGACAGGCCCACAGATACGCAGTATTTT
cdr3_aa: CASSNHRDRPTDTQYF

clone_size: .
cdr3_length: 17
d_call: .
v_call: TRBV5-6
j_call: TRBJ1-1
cdr3_nt: TGTGCCAGCAGCCTGAGGGAGAGGGAAAGGTTTGAAGGTAAAGCTTTCTTT
cdr3_aa: CASSLRERERFEGKAFF

clone_size: once
cdr3_length: 13
d_call: .
v_call: TRBV5-6
j_call: TRBJ2-3
cdr3_nt: TGTGCCAGCAGCTCCGTCAGCACAGATACGCAGTATTTT
cdr3_aa: CASSSVSTDTQYF

clone_size: .
cdr3_length: 15
d_call: TRBD2
v_call: TRBV2
j_call: TRBJ2-3
cdr3_nt: TGTGCCAGCAAGGCGACTAGCGGGGGGTCAGGTACGCAGTATTTT
cdr3_aa: CASKATSGGSGTQYF

clone_size: once
cdr3_length: 18
d_call: TRBD1
v_call: TRBV15
j_call: TRBJ1-1
cdr3_nt: TGTGCCACCAGCAGAGATCTTGGACAGGGGAGCTTGAACACTGAAGCTTTCTTT
cdr3_aa: CATSRDLGQGSLNTEAFF

clone_size: .
cdr3_length: 14
d_call: .
v_call: TRBV9
j_call: TRBJ2-7
cdr3_nt: TGTGCCAGCAGCGTAAAGGGGGACCACTACGAGCAGTACTTC
cdr3_aa: CASSVKGDHYEQYF

clone_size: .
cdr3_length: 15
d_call: TRBD1
v_call: TRBV7-2
j_call: TRBJ1-1
cdr3_nt: TGTGCCAGCAGCTTCCCGGGACAGGATAACACTGAAGCTTTCTTT
cdr3_aa: CASSFPGQDNTEAFF

clone_size: many
cdr3_length: 15
d_call: TRBD1
v_call: TRBV7-9
j_call: TRBJ1-2
cdr3_nt: TGTGCCAGCAGCTTAGCGCGTCAGGGGGCGAGTGGCTACACCTTC
cdr3_aa: CASSLARQGASGYTF

clone_size: .
cdr3_length: 12
d_call: .
v_call: TRBV28
j_call: TRBJ1-1
cdr3_nt: TGTGCCAGCAGTTCCCCCCGGTCCCAAGCTTTCTTT
cdr3_aa: CASSSPRSQAFF

clone_size: .
cdr3_length: 14
d_call: .
v_call: TRBV30
j_call: TRBJ1-6
cdr3_nt: TGTGCCTGGAACTCGGGGGTCGAGGGTGAACCCCTCCACTTT
cdr3_aa: CAWNSGVEGEPLHF

clone_size: once
cdr3_length: 19
d_call: .
v_call: TRBV18
j_call: TRBJ2-6
cdr3_nt: TGTGCCAGCTCACCTGACCGGCAGGGGTCATTGTCTGGGGCCAACGTCCTGACTTTC
cdr3_aa: CASSPDRQGSLSGANVLTF

clone_size: .
cdr3_length: 13
d_call: .
v_call: TRBV5-6
j_call: TRBJ1-6
cdr3_nt: TGTGCCAGCAGCTTACTGGACAGTCATCATCTCCACTTT
cdr3_aa: CASSLLDSHHLHF

clone_size: .
cdr3_length: 16
d_call: .
v_call: TRBV11-2
j_call: TRBJ2-2
cdr3_nt: TGTGCCAGCAGCTTAGAAAGGAGGTTGGACACCGGGGAGCTGTTTTTT
cdr3_aa: CASSLERRLDTGELFF

clone_size: .
cdr3_length: 14
d_call: .
v_call: TRBV14
j_call: TRBJ1-6
cdr3_nt: TGTGCCAGCAGTGTCATTACAGGGAATTCACCCCTCCACTTT
cdr3_aa: CASSVITGNSPLHF

clone_size: .
cdr3_length: 17
d_call: TRBD2
v_call: TRBV29-1
j_call: TRBJ2-1
cdr3_nt: TGCAGCGTTGATGGGACTAGCGGGGCTAGCTCCTACAATGAGCAGTTCTTC
cdr3_aa: CSVDGTSGASSYNEQFF

clone_size: .
cdr3_length: 14
d_call: .
v_call: TRBV7-9
j_call: TRBJ1-5
cdr3_nt: TGTGCCAGGGGGGAGGGACATAGCAATCAGCCCCAGCATTTT
cdr3_aa: CARGEGHSNQPQHF

clone_size: .
cdr3_length: 15
d_call: TRBD1
v_call: TRBV5-5
j_call: TRBJ1-2
cdr3_nt: TGTGCCAGCAGCTTGGTAGGACAGGGGATCTATGGCTACACCTTC
cdr3_aa: CASSLVGQGIYGYTF

clone_size: few
cdr3_length: 14
d_call: .
v_call: TRBV7-8
j_call: TRBJ2-7
cdr3_nt: TGTGCCAGCAGCTTAGACAGGGTCCCCTACGAGCAGTACTTC
cdr3_aa: CASSLDRVPYEQYF

clone_size: few
cdr3_length: 17
d_call: .
v_call: TRBV11-3
j_call: TRBJ2-2
cdr3_nt: TGTGCCAGCAGCTTAGACGCTGGCTCGGGTAACACCGGGGAGCTGTTTTTT
cdr3_aa: CASSLDAGSGNTGELFF

clone_size: .
cdr3_length: 16
d_call: .
v_call: TRBV5-1
j_call: TRBJ1-1
cdr3_nt: TGCGCCAGCAGCTTGAGGGCGACCGGGGTCGGGTTTGAAGCTTTCTTT
cdr3_aa: CASSLRATGVGFEAFF

clone_size: .
cdr3_length: 16
d_call: .
v_call: TRBV18
j_call: TRBJ1-3
cdr3_nt: TGTGCCAGCTCGCGCTATACTCGGGAAGCTGGAAACACCATATATTTT
cdr3_aa: CASSRYTREAGNTIYF

clone_size: .
cdr3_length: 13
d_call: .
v_call: TRBV9
j_call: TRBJ1-2
cdr3_nt: TGTGCCAGCAGCGTAGACGCAGGGCACGGCTACACCTTC
cdr3_aa: CASSVDAGHGYTF

clone_size: .
cdr3_length: 15
d_call: TRBD1
v_call: TRBV24-1
j_call: TRBJ2-5
cdr3_nt: TGTGCCACCAGTGACCGGGACAGGGGGCCAGAGACCCAGTACTTC
cdr3_aa: CATSDRDRGPETQYF

clone_size: few
cdr3_length: 15
d_call: TRBD2
v_call: TRBV19
j_call: TRBJ2-2
cdr3_nt: TGTGCCAGTAGCCCCAGGGAGGGGAAGGCCGGGGAGCTGTTTTTT
cdr3_aa: CASSPREGKAGELFF

clone_size: .
cdr3_length: 14
d_call: .
v_call: TRBV7-3
j_call: TRBJ1-1
cdr3_nt: TGTGCCAGCAGCCCAAGCAGGCAGGCCCCTGAAGCTTTCTTT
cdr3_aa: CASSPSRQAPEAFF

clone_size: .
cdr3_length: 16
d_call: .
v_call: TRBV7-8
j_call: TRBJ2-6
cdr3_nt: TGTGCCAGCAGCTTAGTTGGGGCGCGTGGGGCCAACGTCCTGACTTTC
cdr3_aa: CASSLVGARGANVLTF

clone_size: .
cdr3_length: 15
d_call: .
v_call: TRBV10-3
j_call: TRBJ1-2
cdr3_nt: TGTGCCATCAGTGAGTTGGGGCAGAACCCCTATGGCTACACCTTC
cdr3_aa: CAISELGQNPYGYTF

clone_size: .
cdr3_length: 16
d_call: .
v_call: TRBV5-6
j_call: TRBJ2-2
cdr3_nt: TGTGCCAGCAGCGTGGGACTTTTTGCAGACACCGGGGAGCTGTTTTTT
cdr3_aa: CASSVGLFADTGELFF

clone_size: .
cdr3_length: 12
d_call: .
v_call: TRBV12-5
j_call: TRBJ2-3
cdr3_nt: TGTGCTAGTGGACAGGGTTTAGATACGCAGTATTTT
cdr3_aa: CASGQGLDTQYF

clone_size: .
cdr3_length: 16
d_call: TRBD2
v_call: TRBV10-3
j_call: TRBJ2-1
cdr3_nt: TGTGCCATCAGTGAGTCCTCAGGACTAGCGGGGGGCCTTGGGATCTTC
cdr3_aa: CAISESSGLAGGLGIF

clone_size: .
cdr3_length: 12
d_call: .
v_call: TRBV12-3/TRBV12-4
j_call: TRBJ2-3
cdr3_nt: TGTGCCAGCAGTCTCCAGGAGGTTCCGCAGTATTTT
cdr3_aa: CASSLQEVPQYF

clone_size: .
cdr3_length: 14
d_call: .
v_call: TRBV30
j_call: TRBJ1-6
cdr3_nt: TGTGCCTGGAGCTCTACGGCGCGGAATTCACCCCTCCACTTT
cdr3_aa: CAWSSTARNSPLHF

clone_size: .
cdr3_length: 17
d_call: TRBD2
v_call: TRBV5-1
j_call: TRBJ2-3
cdr3_nt: TGCGCCAGCAGCTTGGCCGGGGAGCGGGGGGGCTCAGATACGCAGTATTTT
cdr3_aa: CASSLAGERGGSDTQYF

clone_size: .
cdr3_length: 11
d_call: .
v_call: TRBV12-3/TRBV12-4
j_call: TRBJ1-2
cdr3_nt: TGTGCCAGCAGTTCACGAGATGGCTACACCTTC
cdr3_aa: CASSSRDGYTF

clone_size: .
cdr3_length: 14
d_call: .
v_call: TRBV5-1
j_call: TRBJ1-5
cdr3_nt: TGCGCCAGCAGCCCAGGTCCTTTCGAGGGGCCCCAGCATTTT
cdr3_aa: CASSPGPFEGPQHF

clone_size: .
cdr3_length: 14
d_call: TRBD2
v_call: TRBV5-4
j_call: TRBJ2-1
cdr3_nt: TGTGCCAGCAGCCCCGGGGGGGCCGAAAATGAGCAGTTCTTC
cdr3_aa: CASSPGGAENEQFF

clone_size: .
cdr3_length: 15
d_call: .
v_call: TRBV7-2
j_call: TRBJ1-1
cdr3_nt: TGTGCCAGCAGCTTAGTAGCGGGGCTCGGCACTGAAGCTTTCTTT
cdr3_aa: CASSLVAGLGTEAFF

clone_size: .
cdr3_length: 14
d_call: .
v_call: TRBV4-1
j_call: TRBJ1-2
cdr3_nt: TGCGCCAGCAGCCAAGATCGAACAACCTATGGCTACACCTTC
cdr3_aa: CASSQDRTTYGYTF

clone_size: .
cdr3_length: 15
d_call: TRBD2
v_call: TRBV7-9
j_call: TRBJ2-1
cdr3_nt: TGTGCCAGCAGCCCCGCTAGCGGGGGGTTCAATGAGCAGTTCTTC
cdr3_aa: CASSPASGGFNEQFF

clone_size: .
cdr3_length: 17
d_call: TRBD1
v_call: TRBV5-6
j_call: TRBJ2-7
cdr3_nt: TGTGCCAGCAGCTTGAGGTCTCTTAACAGGGGCTCCTACGAGCAGTACTTC
cdr3_aa: CASSLRSLNRGSYEQYF